This TCR beta chain was found in a study of CD8 T cells in Susac syndrome. Findings of the study overall: The study's TCR sequencing and HLA analysis drew on a certain number of individuals. That number was acknowledged as relatively small.

Germline CDR1 reads SNHLY; CDR2 reads FYNNEI. J was trimmed by 7 bases and V by 2 bases; bases with no gene match: 5. The CDR3 sequence is 14 residues long. About this clonotype: The antigen remains unidentified.

Random hexamers were used to reverse transcribe an amount of about 0.45 to 1 ug RNA. TCRdb ran MiXCR on the immunoSEQ multiplex PCR reads and lists one entry per CDR3 protein. The sample has 180,000 or so distinct CDR3 sequences; 90% to 95% are singletons. This receptor was obtained from a human donor in good health. The chain links TRBV2 to TRBJ1-5, with TRBD1 matching 7 bases. The material sequenced was CD4+ T cells from PBMCs. This CDR3 reads CASSERAGGQPQHF. The CDR3 nucleotides are TGTGCCAGCAGTGAAAGGGCAGGGGGGCAGCCCCAGCATTTT.